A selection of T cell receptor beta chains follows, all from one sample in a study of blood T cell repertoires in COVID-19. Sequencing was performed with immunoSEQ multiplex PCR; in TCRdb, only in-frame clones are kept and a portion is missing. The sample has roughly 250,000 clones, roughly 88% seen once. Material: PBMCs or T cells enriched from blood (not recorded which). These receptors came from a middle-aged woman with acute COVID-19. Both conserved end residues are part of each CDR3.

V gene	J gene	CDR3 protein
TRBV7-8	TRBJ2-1	CASSWTRDRGRWEQFF
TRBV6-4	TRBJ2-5	CASSDSSRINTTQETQYF
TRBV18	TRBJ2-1	CASSPPGRGVREDYNEQFF
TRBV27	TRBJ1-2	CASSLSTTGNYGYTF
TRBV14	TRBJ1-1	CASSQAYITEAFF
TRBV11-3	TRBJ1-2	CASSLEGRSGNYGYTF
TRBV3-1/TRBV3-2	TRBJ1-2	CASSHREFVGYTF
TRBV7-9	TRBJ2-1	CASSLLTSGSREQFF
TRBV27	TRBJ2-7	CASSRLAGGPEEAPYEQYF
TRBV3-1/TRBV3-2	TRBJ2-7	CASSQDRAGYEQYF
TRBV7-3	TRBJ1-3	CASSKTGNSGNTIYF
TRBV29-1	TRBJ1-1	CSVDEAGGGTEAFF
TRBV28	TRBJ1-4	CASIGGAINEKLFF
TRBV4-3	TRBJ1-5	CASSLGTSSNQPQHF
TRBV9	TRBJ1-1	CASSVARGQGEDTEAFF
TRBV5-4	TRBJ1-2	CASSPAGVPYGYTF
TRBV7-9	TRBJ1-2	CASSETGPGYGYTF
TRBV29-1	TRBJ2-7	CSVRATLAGGTYEQYF
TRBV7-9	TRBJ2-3	CASSLSQEITDTQYF
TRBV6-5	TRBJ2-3	CASSSGLAGGTDTQYF
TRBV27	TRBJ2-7	CASSSTDSYEQYF
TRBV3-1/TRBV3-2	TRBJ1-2	CASSQGLAGYTF
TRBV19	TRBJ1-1	CASSIPDRVTEAFF
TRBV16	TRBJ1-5	CASSHPGNQPQHF
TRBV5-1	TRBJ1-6	CASSLGAPVRPSPLHF
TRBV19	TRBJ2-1	CASSMMTGPNEQFF
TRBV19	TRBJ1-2	CASSIFRGQANNYGYTF
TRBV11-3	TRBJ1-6	CASSLGHGGALLHF
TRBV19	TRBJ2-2	CASRKGLAGNTGELFF
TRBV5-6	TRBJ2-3	CASSLGPSGDTQYF
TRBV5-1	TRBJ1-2	CASSFLTGTNYGYTF
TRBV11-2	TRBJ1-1	CASSPPPGHYTEAFF
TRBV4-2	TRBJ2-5	CASSQDQETSGIQTQYF
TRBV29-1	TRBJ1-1	CSVQIPTEAFF
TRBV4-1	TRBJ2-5	CASSQGTSGGTQETQYF
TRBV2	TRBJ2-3	CASCRVTSTDTQYF
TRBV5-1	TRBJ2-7	CASSLALGGVSYEQYF
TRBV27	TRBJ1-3	CASSLAGSGNTIYF
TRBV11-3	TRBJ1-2	CASSSWGQDYGYTF
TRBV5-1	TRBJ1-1	CASSAGQPNTEAFF
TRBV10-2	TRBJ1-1	CASGGWGGTEAFF
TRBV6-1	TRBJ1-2	CASSARGWGPSNYGYTF
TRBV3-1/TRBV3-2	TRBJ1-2	CASSPARRANYGYTF
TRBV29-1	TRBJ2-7	CSAAVGYEQYF
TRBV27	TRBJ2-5	CASRGDRGFGTQYF